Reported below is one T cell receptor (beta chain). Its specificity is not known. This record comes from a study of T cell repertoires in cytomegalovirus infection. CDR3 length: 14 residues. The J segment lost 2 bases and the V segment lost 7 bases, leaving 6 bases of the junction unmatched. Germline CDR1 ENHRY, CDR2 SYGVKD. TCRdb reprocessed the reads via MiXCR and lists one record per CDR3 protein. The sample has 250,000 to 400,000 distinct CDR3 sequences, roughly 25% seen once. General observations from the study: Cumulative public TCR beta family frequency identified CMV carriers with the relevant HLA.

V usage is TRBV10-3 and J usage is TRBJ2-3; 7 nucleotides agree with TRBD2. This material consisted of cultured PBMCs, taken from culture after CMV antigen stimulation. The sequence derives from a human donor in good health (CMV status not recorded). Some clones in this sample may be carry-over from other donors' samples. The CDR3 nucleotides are TGTGCCATCACTCTCAGCGGGAACACAGATACGCAGTATTTT. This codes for CAITLSGNTDTQYF.